The TCR beta chain under discussion was sequenced for a study of control samples from healthy donors and cancer patients. Germline-derived CDR1 and CDR2 are LGHDT and YNNKEL (reference sequence). The CDR3 loop spans 19 amino acids. V was pared by 0 bases and J by 3 bases, with 20 bases between. Assay: immunoSEQ multiplex PCR; the TCRdb copy retains only in-frame clones and omits some. This sample has 30,000 to 40,000 clones; under 95% occur once, and the top ten carry about 1.5%. This clonotype originated in a man aged 40-49 years with colorectal cancer. The source material was PBMCs. The chain is built from TRBV3-1 (or the pseudogene TRBV3-2) and TRBJ2-2; perhaps TRBD1 as D (6 bases). CDR3 sequence: CASSQDRRGTGTHTGELFF. CDR3 bases: TGTGCCAGCAGCCAAGATCGTCGGGGTACAGGGACGCACACCGGGGAGCTGTTTTTT.